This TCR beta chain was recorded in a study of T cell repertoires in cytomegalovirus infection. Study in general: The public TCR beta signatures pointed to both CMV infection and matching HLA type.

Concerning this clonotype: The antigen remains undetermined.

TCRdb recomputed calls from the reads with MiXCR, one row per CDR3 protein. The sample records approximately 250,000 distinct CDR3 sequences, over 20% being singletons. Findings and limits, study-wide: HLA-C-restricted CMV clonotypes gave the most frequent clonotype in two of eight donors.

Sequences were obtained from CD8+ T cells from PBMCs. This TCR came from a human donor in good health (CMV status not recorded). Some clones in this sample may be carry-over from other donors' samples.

Here the CDR3 reads CSAQGGQETQYF. CDR3 in DNA: TGCAGCGCCCAGGGGGGTCAAGAGACCCAGTACTTC. V and J are TRBV29-1 and TRBJ2-5; tentatively, D is TRBD1 (7 bases). The CDR3 spans 12 residues. CDR1 is SQVTM and CDR2 is ANQGSEA in the germline V gene. Trimming shortened V by 7 bases and J by 2 bases, and 11 bases separated the two germline ends.